This T cell receptor (beta chain) was captured in a study of molecular identifiers for immune sequencing clone quantification. This clonotype has at least ten counts. Its antigen is as yet unknown. Preparation methods for the bulk TCR libraries were those previously described, with listed TCR primers. TCRdb redid the calling of the PCR reads with MiXCR, one entry per CDR3 protein. The repertoire has approximately 550,000 distinct CDR3 sequences, 25% of them found once; the top ten carry over 0.6%. The V end lost 5 bases, the J end lost 4 bases, and 14 bases lay between the germline ends. The CDR3 length is 14 residues. Germline V gene data show CDR1 as PRHDT and CDR2 as FYEKMQ (reference sequence). The study, taken as a whole, reports: Clones with over 20 RNA copies captured over 99% of effector molecules but under 1% of naive ones. Sharing of a barcode by identical TCR molecules could cause highly expanded clone sizes to be underestimated.

The TCR was taken from a human donor in good health. Some libraries in this study had Jurkat cell RNA spiked in. The sequenced sample consisted of naive CD8+ T cells from blood, with Jurkat cell RNA spiked in. Subset in this sample: FACS-sorted CD8+CD4-CCR7+CD45RA+ naive T cells. The chain uses TRBV13 and TRBJ1-1; D is perhaps TRBD1 (6 bases). The CDR3 here is CASSIYRAGTEAFF. CDR3 in DNA: TGTGCCAGCAGCATATACAGGGCCGGCACTGAAGCTTTCTTT.